This T cell receptor (beta chain) came from a study of shared clonotypes between healthy human individuals. Study results and limitations: Despite large depth, sorted-subset datasets appeared incompletely sequenced.

Trimming took 1 base from V and 6 from J, leaving 3 bases between them. The CDR3 is 12 amino acids. CDR1 MDHEN and CDR2 SYDVKM come from the germline V gene. Only in-frame clones appear in the TCRdb table, and some are missing; sequencing was by immunoSEQ multiplex PCR. Here the sample spans over a million clones, around 78% being singletons. On this clone: The antigen is not known.

The TCR originated in a man aged 18 to 30 in good health. Some clones in this sample may be carry-over from other donors' samples. The sequencing sample was made of memory CD4+ T cells from PBMCs. Subset denoted: CD45RA-negative fraction. The J gene is TRBJ1-4, the V gene TRBV28; D gene unclear. The CDR3 nucleotides are TGTGCCAGCAGTTTATCTCATGAAAAACTGTTTTTT. This sequence encodes CASSLSHEKLFF. The whole variable domain, remainder taken from reference TRBV28 and TRBJ1-4, is DVKVTQSSRYLVKRTGEKVFLECVQDMDHENMFWYRQDPGLGLRLIYFSYDVKMKEKGDIPEGYSVSREKKERFSLILESASTNQTSMYLCASSLSHEKLFFGSGTQLSVL.